These T cell receptor beta chains were read from a single sample in a study of OX40 agonist ivuxolimab in advanced cancers. Clones were sequenced by immunoSEQ multiplex PCR, and TCRdb holds only the in-frame ones, with some missing. The table records about 100,000 clones, 90% of them present only once. Specimen: CD4+ or CD8+ T cells sorted from blood, collected in a trial of the OX40 agonist ivuxolimab. Receptor source: an adult with an advanced solid tumor such as melanoma, head and neck, liver or kidney cancer. Each CDR3 is given with its conserved first and last residue. The D gene is left open where the match is weak. The size field is filled for only some rows; it gives once, few, many or a size class.

TRBJ2-7	TRBV20-1	.	.	CSEGGAREQYF	TGCAGTGAAGGGGGAGCTCGCGAGCAGTACTTC
TRBJ2-1	TRBV5-1	.	.	CASSSGQGGGEQFF	TGCGCCAGCAGCTCCGGACAGGGAGGGGGTGAGCAGTTCTTC
TRBJ2-1	TRBV9	.	.	CASSVRDRGNEQFF	TGTGCCAGCAGCGTGAGGGACCGAGGGAATGAGCAGTTCTTC
TRBJ1-2	TRBV7-8	.	.	CASSLYRGNYGYTF	TGTGCCAGCAGCTTATACCGGGGTAACTATGGCTACACCTTC
TRBJ2-1	TRBV7-2	once	.	CASSLWTTQFF	TGTGCCAGCAGCTTATGGACTACACAGTTCTTC
TRBJ2-7	TRBV11-3	.	TRBD2	CASSSHRTSGSILSYEQYF	TGTGCCAGCAGCTCGCACAGGACTAGCGGGAGTATACTATCCTACGAGCAGTACTTC
TRBJ2-7	TRBV18	.	.	CASSPWEQGSLYEQYF	TGTGCCAGCTCACCATGGGAGCAGGGGAGTTTGTACGAGCAGTACTTC
TRBJ2-7	TRBV10-3	.	TRBD2	CAIAIAWRERREQYF	TGTGCCATCGCTATAGCGTGGCGGGAGCGAAGAGAGCAGTACTTC
TRBJ2-1	TRBV7-2	.	TRBD2	CASSYQRESGRQFF	TGTGCCAGCAGCTACCAGCGGGAGAGTGGCCGGCAGTTCTTC
TRBJ2-3	TRBV7-2	.	.	CASSLEGTPPDTQYF	TGTGCCAGCAGCTTAGAAGGGACGCCCCCGGATACGCAGTATTTT
TRBJ1-1	TRBV5-6	.	TRBD1	CASSLTGGDTEAFF	TGTGCCAGCAGCTTGACAGGGGGAGACACTGAAGCTTTCTTT
TRBJ2-7	TRBV29-1	.	TRBD2	CSAQAGALREQYF	TGCAGCGCCCAAGCGGGAGCACTTCGGGAGCAGTACTTC
TRBJ2-2	TRBV7-8	.	.	CASSVGGKTGELFF	TGTGCCAGCTCCGTCGGGGGTAAAACCGGGGAGCTGTTTTTT
TRBJ2-2	TRBV7-7	.	.	CASSSGTGANTGELFF	TGTGCTAGCAGCTCCGGGACGGGAGCGAACACCGGGGAGCTGTTTTTT
TRBJ2-7	TRBV5-5	.	TRBD1	CASSFRDRFYEQYF	TGTGCCAGCAGCTTCCGGGACAGATTCTACGAGCAGTACTTC
TRBJ2-3	TRBV10-1	.	TRBD2	CASSPRLAGRTDTQYF	TGCGCCAGCAGTCCCAGACTAGCGGGGCGCACAGATACGCAGTATTTT
TRBJ1-2	TRBV19	few	.	CASSTTARYGYTF	TGTGCCAGTAGTACGACGGCGAGGTATGGCTACACCTTC
TRBJ2-3	TRBV28	.	TRBD1	CASQGAGLSSTDTQYF	TGTGCCAGCCAGGGGGCAGGGTTATCTAGCACAGATACGCAGTATTTT
TRBJ2-1	TRBV11-3	.	TRBD1	CASSRRAGGFYNEQFF	TGTGCCAGCAGCCGAAGGGCAGGGGGTTTCTACAATGAGCAGTTCTTC
TRBJ1-4	TRBV25-1	.	.	CASHRDMNEKLFF	TGTGCCAGTCACCGGGACATGAATGAAAAACTGTTTTTT
TRBJ2-5	TRBV6-1	.	TRBD1	CASSGTGSETQYF	TGTGCCAGCAGTGGGACAGGGTCGGAGACCCAGTACTTC
TRBJ2-1	TRBV28	.	.	CASSLFFGARYNEQFF	TGTGCCAGCAGTTTATTTTTTGGGGCTCGATACAATGAGCAGTTCTTC
TRBJ2-3	TRBV7-3	.	.	CASSLTSGRTDTQYF	TGTGCCAGCAGCTTAACTAGCGGACGCACAGATACGCAGTATTTT
TRBJ2-1	TRBV6-1	.	.	CASTTGMSYNEQFF	TGTGCCAGCACCACCGGGATGTCCTACAATGAGCAGTTCTTC
TRBJ2-2	TRBV5-1	.	TRBD1	CASLGDSLNTGELFF	TGCGCCAGCTTGGGGGACAGCTTGAACACCGGGGAGCTGTTTTTT
TRBJ2-7	TRBV7-3	.	TRBD2	CASSFGTSSEQYF	TGTGCCAGCAGCTTTGGGACTAGCTCCGAGCAGTACTTC
TRBJ2-5	TRBV19	.	.	CASSISQGTETQYF	TGTGCCAGTAGTATTTCCCAGGGGACAGAGACCCAGTACTTC
TRBJ2-7	TRBV7-9	.	TRBD1	CASSYWGQGAVDEQYF	TGTGCCAGCAGCTATTGGGGACAGGGGGCGGTCGACGAGCAGTACTTC
TRBJ2-7	TRBV29-1	.	.	CSVPPQGGRLRAPPHEQYF	TGCAGCGTGCCCCCCCAGGGGGGGCGTTTGAGGGCGCCCCCTCACGAGCAGTACTTC
TRBJ2-7	TRBV11-2	.	TRBD2	CASSYTGRATDEQYF	TGTGCCAGCAGCTATACCGGGAGGGCCACGGACGAGCAGTACTTC
TRBJ1-3	TRBV5-5	.	TRBD1	CASSFQGDFGNTIYF	TGTGCCAGCAGCTTCCAGGGGGACTTCGGAAACACCATATATTTT